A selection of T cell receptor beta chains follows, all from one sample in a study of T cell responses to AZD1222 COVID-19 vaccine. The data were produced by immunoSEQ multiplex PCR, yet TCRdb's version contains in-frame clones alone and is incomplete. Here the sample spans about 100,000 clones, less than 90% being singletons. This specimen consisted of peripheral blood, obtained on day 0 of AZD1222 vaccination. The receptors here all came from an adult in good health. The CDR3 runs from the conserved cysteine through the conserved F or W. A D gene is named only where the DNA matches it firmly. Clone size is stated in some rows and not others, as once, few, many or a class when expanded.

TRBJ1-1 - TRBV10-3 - TGTGCCACCAACATCGGGCGGGCTGAAGCTTTCTTT CATNIGRAEAFF
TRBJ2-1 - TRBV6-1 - TGTGCCAGCAGTCCCCAGGGGTCTTCCTACAATGAGCAGTTCTTC CASSPQGSSYNEQFF
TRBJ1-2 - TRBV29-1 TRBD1 TGCAGCGTCGGGGACAGCATCTATGGCTACACCTTC CSVGDSIYGYTF
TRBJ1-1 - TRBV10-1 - TGCGCCAGCGTAACTATGAACACTGAAGCTTTCTTT CASVTMNTEAFF
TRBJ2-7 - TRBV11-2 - TGTGCCAGCAGCCTATCGAAGTACAACGAGCAGTACTTC CASSLSKYNEQYF
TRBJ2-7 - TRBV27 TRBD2 TGTGCCAGTCGGCCTCGAGGGGCGGGAGTAGCCGCCGAGCAGTACTTC CASRPRGAGVAAEQYF
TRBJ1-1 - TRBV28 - TGTGCCAGCGCGGGGAGGGAAACTGAAGCTTTCTTT CASAGRETEAFF
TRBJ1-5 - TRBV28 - TGTGCCAGCAGTTTAGACACTATGGGCAATCAGCCCCAGCATTTT CASSLDTMGNQPQHF
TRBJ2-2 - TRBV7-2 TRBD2 TGTGCCAGCAGCTTAGGTAAAAGCGGGATTAACACCGGGGAGCTGTTTTTT CASSLGKSGINTGELFF
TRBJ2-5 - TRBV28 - TGTGCCAGCAGGCGACAGTTCCCCCAAGAGACCCAGTACTTC CASRRQFPQETQYF
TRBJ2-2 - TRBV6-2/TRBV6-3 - TGTGCCAGCAGTCGACATGAGAACACCGGGGAGCTGTTTTTT CASSRHENTGELFF
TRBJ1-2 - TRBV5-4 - TGTGCCAGCAGCTTGGTGGGCTTTAACTATGGCTACACCTTC CASSLVGFNYGYTF
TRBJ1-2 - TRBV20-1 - TGCAGTGCTACGGGGCCTTATGGCTACACCTTC CSATGPYGYTF
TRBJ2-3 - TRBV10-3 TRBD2 TGTGCCATCAAGACTAGCGGCGCAGATACGCAGTATTTT CAIKTSGADTQYF
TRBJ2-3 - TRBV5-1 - TGCGCCAGCAGCTTGGCGGCTACCCCTCTCACAGATACGCAGTATTTT CASSLAATPLTDTQYF
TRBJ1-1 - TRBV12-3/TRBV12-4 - TGTGCCAGCAGTTCCACTCCCTTGGCTTTCTTT CASSSTPLAFF
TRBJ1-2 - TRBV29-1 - TGCAGCGTTGGGGCTTTGTCGGGACACCTCTATGGCTACACCTTC CSVGALSGHLYGYTF
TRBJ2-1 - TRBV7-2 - TGTGCCAGCAGCTTAGTTTATGAGCAGTTCTTC CASSLVYEQFF
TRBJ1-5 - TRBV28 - TGTGCCAGCAGTTTGGGGGGTTTCTTAGCGAGAAAAGATCAGCCCCAGCATTTT CASSLGGFLARKDQPQHF
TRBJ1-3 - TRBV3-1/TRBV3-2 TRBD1 TGTGCCAGCAGCCAAGCCGACAGGGTATATGGAAACACCATATATTTT CASSQADRVYGNTIYF
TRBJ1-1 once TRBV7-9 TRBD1 TGTGCCAGCAGCTTACCCCTCGGCCTCCAAAGGGGGCTGAACACTGAAGCTTTCTTT CASSLPLGLQRGLNTEAFF
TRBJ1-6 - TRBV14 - TGTGCCAGCAGCCAAGAATATTCACCCCTCCACTTT CASSQEYSPLHF
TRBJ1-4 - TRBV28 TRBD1 TGTGCCAGCAGTCTCGGACAGGGGTGGGAAAAACTGTTTTTT CASSLGQGWEKLFF